Shown below are 28 T cell receptor beta chains from a single sample sequenced in a study of CD8 T cells in ankylosing spondylitis. TCRdb re-called the 5' RACE reads through MiXCR, storing one row per CDR3 protein. The table lists around 120,000 distinct CDR3 sequences, roughly 15% of them singletons, with 2.5% to 3.5% in the top ten. Source material: blood, either unsorted or a sorted T cell fraction (not recorded which). The receptors come from a female donor with ankylosing spondylitis or in good health (not recorded which).

The rearrangement joins TRBV25-1 to TRBJ2-1, with D perhaps TRBD1 or TRBD2 (6 bases each). The CDR3 length is 17 residues. The V gene's germline CDR1 is MGHDK and CDR2 SYGVNS. Between the trimmed V and J ends, which lost 3 bases and 7 bases, there was a span of 22 bases. CDR3 DNA: TGTGCCAGCAGTGAGGGGGCGTGGGTTAGTGCGGGGAATGAGCAGTTCTTC. The encoded protein is CASSEGAWVSAGNEQFF. Complete variable domain (other parts from reference TRBV25-1 and TRBJ2-1): EADIYQTPRYLVIGTGKKITLECSQTMGHDKMYWYQQDPGMELHLIHYSYGVNSTEKGDLSSESTVSRIRTEHFPLTLESARPSHTSQYLCASSEGAWVSAGNEQFFGPGTRLTVL.

Ten or more counts support this clonotype. The J gene is TRBJ2-1, the V gene TRBV9; a possible D gene is TRBD2 (6 bases). Trimming pared 0 bases from V and 1 base from J, leaving 8 bases between. The CDR3 totals 15 residues. Per germline, CDR1 SGDLS and CDR2 YYNGEE. CDR3 residues: CASSVDGGSYNEQFF. The CDR3 DNA is TGTGCCAGCAGCGTAGACGGGGGTTCCTACAATGAGCAGTTCTTC.

Ten or more counts support this clonotype. This chain links TRBV6-5 with TRBJ1-2, with 8 nucleotides matching TRBD1. V gave up 0 bases and J gave up 8 bases; unmatched junction bases: 5. CDR3 length: 14 amino acids. Germline CDR1 and CDR2: MNHEY and SVGAGI. The CDR3 DNA sequence: TGTGCCAGCAGTTACTCGACAGGGGAAGGCGGCTACACCTTC. Translation: CASSYSTGEGGYTF.

This clonotype came up many times. This chain connects TRBV6-6 to TRBJ2-4; a possible D gene is TRBD1 (5 bases). The V end was cut by 6 bases, the J end by 5 bases, with 11 bases between. The CDR3 runs to 13 residues. Germline-derived CDR1 and CDR2 are MNHNY and SVGAGI (reference sequence). The CDR3 loop reads CASSPGQENIQYF. In nucleotides, the CDR3 is TGTGCCAGCAGCCCAGGACAAGAAAACATTCAGTACTTC.

This clonotype has ten or more counts. The genes are TRBV5-6 and TRBJ2-1, with 7 bases fitting TRBD2. CDR3 length: 15 residues. Germline CDR1 and CDR2: SGHDT and YYEEEE. The V segment lost 5 bases and the J segment 2 bases; nucleotides outside the gene matches: 7. CDR3 loop: CASRESGGPYNEQFF. CDR3 in DNA: TGTGCCAGCAGAGAGTCGGGGGGTCCCTACAATGAGCAGTTCTTC.

This sequence joins TRBV6-4 and TRBJ2-2; D is uncertain. V dropped 2 bases and J dropped 0 bases, with 7 bases sitting between them. Germline V gene sequence: CDR1 MRHNA, CDR2 SNTAGT. The CDR3 extends over 15 amino acids. The CDR3 DNA reads TGTGCCAGCAGTGACCAGGCAACGAACACCGGGGAGCTGTTTTTT. This gives the protein CASSDQATNTGELFF.

The chain has TRBV14 and TRBJ2-7; 8 nucleotides line up with TRBD1. CDR1 SGHDN and CDR2 FVKESK come from the germline V gene. The CDR3 contains 15 residues. With V trimmed by 5 bases and J by 2 bases, 8 bases remained unmatched. The CDR3 reads CASSSRTGKTYEQYF. CDR3 sequence (DNA): TGTGCCAGCAGCTCACGGACAGGGAAAACCTACGAGCAGTACTTC.

V usage is TRBV5-1 and J usage is TRBJ1-6; D unresolved. This CDR3 comprises 14 residues. The V end lost 5 bases, the J end lost 11 bases, and 17 bases lay between the germline ends. CDR1 and CDR2 (germline): SGHRS, YFSETQ. Here the CDR3 DNA reads TGCGCCAGCAGACTATTAACCGGTTTCACACCCCTCCACTTT. Amino acid sequence: CASRLLTGFTPLHF.

This clonotype showed up many times. This sequence joins TRBV6-4 and TRBJ1-1, with a tentative D call TRBD1 (6 bases). The CDR3 contains 15 residues. The V end lost 2 bases, the J end lost 0 bases, and 10 bases lay between the germline ends. The germline gives CDR1 MRHNA, CDR2 SNTAGT. In DNA, the CDR3 is TGTGCCAGCAGTGACGTTAACAGGGTGAACACTGAAGCTTTCTTT. It yields the protein CASSDVNRVNTEAFF.

Concerning this clonotype itself: A much larger clone lies one base from this, so it may be a read error. The V call is TRBV5-8, the J call TRBJ2-7; 7 bases are a match to TRBD1. This CDR3 region has 16 residues. Per germline, CDR1 SGHTS and CDR2 YDEGEE. The CDR3 DNA follows: TGTGCCAGCAGCCACACTGACAGGGACCTTTCCTACGAGCAGTGCTTC. It codes for CASSHTDRDLSYEQCF.

This clonotype was detected a few times. The V and J genes are TRBV7-3 and TRBJ2-7; a possible D gene is TRBD1 (6 bases). Germline assignment: CDR1 SGHTA and CDR2 FQGTGA. This CDR3 has 13 residues. V lost 1 base and J lost 5, with 9 bases in between. The CDR3 sequence is CASSLSPGDEQYF. The CDR3 DNA reads as TGTGCCAGCAGCTTAAGCCCAGGGGACGAGCAGTACTTC.

V is TRBV20-1 and J is TRBJ2-7; D not certain. The germline V and J ends were trimmed by 5 bases and 1 base, with 6 bases remaining between them. CDR1 and CDR2 (germline): DFQATT, SNEGSKA (reference sequence). The CDR3 runs 11 residues. The DNA for the CDR3 is TGCAGTGCTCAGGAGTCCTACGAGCAGTACTTC. Translating gives CSAQESYEQYF.

The J gene is TRBJ2-1, the V gene TRBV24-1, with 11 positions matching TRBD2. The CDR3 length is 16 residues. The germline gives CDR1 KGHDR, CDR2 SFDVKD. The V segment lost 3 bases and the J segment 5 bases; nucleotides outside the gene matches: 5. For the CDR3, the DNA is TGTGCCACCAGTGATATTGGGACTAGCGGCCACAATGAGCAGTTCTTC. This encodes CATSDIGTSGHNEQFF.

A remark on this clonotype: A much larger clone differs from this one at a single base, so this may be a read error. The chain combines TRBV5-1 with TRBJ1-2, with D unresolved. V was clipped by 3 bases and J by 4 bases, with 10 bases between them. The germline V gene encodes CDR1 SGHRS and CDR2 YFSETQ. The CDR3 runs to 13 residues. CDR3 amino acids: CASSSGQVYGYTF. CDR3 in DNA: TGCGCCAGCAGCTCCGGGCAGGTCTATGGCTACACCTTC.

This clonotype turned up a few times. The J gene is TRBJ2-2, the V gene TRBV9; 15 bases are a match to TRBD2. J was trimmed by 2 bases and V by 0 bases; bases with no gene match: 5. Per the germline V gene, CDR1 is SGDLS and CDR2 is YYNGEE. This CDR3 is built from 19 residues. As DNA, the CDR3 is TGTGCCAGCAGCGTAGAAGGACTAGCGGGGGGGATTAACACCGGGGAGCTGTTTTTT. Protein: CASSVEGLAGGINTGELFF.

The rearrangement links TRBV7-2 to TRBJ2-1, with TRBD2 matching over 13 bases. CDR3 length: 16 amino acids. Germline CDR1 SGHTA, CDR2 FQGNSA. The ends lost 5 bases at V and 10 bases at J; junction bases unmatched: 11. CDR3 DNA sequence: TGTGCCAGCAGCCCTACTAGCGGGAGGGCTTCTGGGGAGCAGTTCTTC. Its protein is CASSPTSGRASGEQFF.

This clonotype has a count of ten or more. This chain uses TRBV9 with TRBJ1-4; D call uncertain. This CDR3 is built from 14 residues. Germline loops: CDR1 SGDLS, CDR2 YYNGEE. The V end lost 0 bases, the J end lost 11 bases, and 14 bases lay between the germline ends. DNA of the CDR3: TGTGCCAGCAGCGTAGAGGAGGGTTTTGGGAAACTGTTTTTT. Protein product: CASSVEEGFGKLFF.

This clonotype was counted ten times or more. This chain connects TRBV7-9 to TRBJ1-2; no reliable D call. Germline V gene data show CDR1 as SEHNR and CDR2 as FQNEAQ (reference sequence). CDR3 size: 13 residues. V gave up 5 bases and J gave up 9 bases, with 16 bases separating them. This chain's CDR3 is CASSDPIGSSYTF. The CDR3 coding sequence is TGTGCCAGCAGCGACCCCATAGGTAGTAGCTACACCTTC.

This clonotype was detected only a few times. The chain is built from TRBV20-1 and TRBJ2-7; D ambiguous. Trimming cost V 2 bases and J 7 bases, with 21 bases left between them. Per the germline V gene, CDR1 is DFQATT and CDR2 is SNEGSKA (reference sequence). CDR3 length equals 15 residues. The CDR3 here is CSARKTTGSIGEQYF. In DNA, the CDR3 is TGCAGTGCTAGAAAAACTACCGGGTCGATCGGGGAGCAGTACTTC.

This clonotype occurred many times. V usage is TRBV7-9 and J usage is TRBJ2-7; D call uncertain. The CDR3 contains 12 residues. V lost 1 base, J lost 4 bases, and 5 bases lay in between. CDR1 and CDR2 from the germline V gene are SEHNR and FQNEAQ (reference sequence). CDR3 sequence: CASSLDLYEQYF. The CDR3 nucleotides read TGTGCCAGCAGCTTAGATTTGTACGAGCAGTACTTC.

A few counts support this clonotype. This chain connects TRBV27 to TRBJ2-7; 7 bases map to TRBD2. J was trimmed by 5 bases and V by 2 bases; bases with no gene match: 9. The CDR3 has 15 amino acids. CDR1 and CDR2 from the germline V gene are MNHEY and SMNVEV (reference sequence). CDR3 region: CASSLRRERLNEQYF. In DNA, the CDR3 is TGTGCCAGCAGTTTACGGCGGGAGCGGTTGAACGAGCAGTACTTC.

The J gene is TRBJ1-3, the V gene TRBV19; no firm D call. Per germline, CDR1 LNHDA and CDR2 SQIVND (reference sequence). V lost 6 bases and J 0 bases, leaving 6 bases between the germline ends. The length of the CDR3 is 13 residues. The CDR3: CASRISSGNTIYF. The CDR3 coding sequence is TGTGCCAGTAGAATCAGCTCTGGAAACACCATATATTTT.

This clonotype was seen a few times. V gene TRBV11-3 combines with J gene TRBJ2-1, with 8 positions matching TRBD1. CDR1 SGHNT and CDR2 YENEEA come from the germline V gene. With V trimmed by 5 bases and J by 3 bases, 3 bases remained unmatched. The CDR3 has 14 amino acids. The CDR3 DNA is TGTGCCAGCAGCAAGACAGGGGACTACAATGAGCAGTTCTTC. The encoded protein is CASSKTGDYNEQFF.

The rearrangement uses TRBV9 and TRBJ2-6; D call uncertain. CDR3 length equals 16 residues. Trimming pared 0 bases from V and 1 base from J, leaving 8 bases between. CDR1 is SGDLS, CDR2 YYNGEE, per germline. The CDR3 loop is CASSVGPSSGANVLTF. CDR3 DNA: TGTGCCAGCAGCGTAGGTCCAAGTTCTGGGGCCAACGTCCTGACTTTC.

This clonotype has only a few counts. The chain links TRBV2 to TRBJ1-5; possible D gene TRBD1, 6 bases. CDR3 length: 12 amino acids. Germline lookup yields CDR1 SNHLY and CDR2 FYNNEI. The germline V and J ends were trimmed by 4 bases and 6 bases, with 7 bases remaining between them. CDR3 residues: CASSGDIQPQHF. The CDR3 DNA is TGTGCCAGCAGTGGGGACATTCAGCCCCAGCATTTT. Supplemented by reference TRBV2 and TRBJ1-5, the full variable domain reads EPEVTQTPSHQVTQMGQEVILRCVPISNHLYFYWYRQILGQKVEFLVSFYNNEISEKSEIFDDQFSVERPDGSNFTLKIRSTKLEDSAMYFCASSGDIQPQHFGDGTRLSIL.

There are many counts of this clonotype. This rearrangement joins TRBV28 to TRBJ2-7; D may be TRBD1 (6 bases). The CDR3 is 14 residues long. V lost 6 bases and J 1 base, leaving 13 bases between the germline ends. In germline, CDR1 is MDHEN, CDR2 SYDVKM. CDR3: CASREGRGSYEQYF. In DNA form, the CDR3 reads TGTGCCAGCAGAGAGGGCAGGGGTTCCTACGAGCAGTACTTC.

The chain joins TRBV23-1 to TRBJ1-5; a weak D match, TRBD1 (6 bases). TRBV23-1 is an ORF; its function is uncertain. This CDR3 is 18 amino acids long. V was shortened by 9 bases and J by 1 base, with 25 bases between the two germline ends. DNA of the CDR3: TGCGCCAGAAGCGCCCGGGAGGGGGTCCCCATAAGCAATCAGCCCCAGCATTTT. Encoded protein: CARSAREGVPISNQPQHF.

The chain joins TRBV7-3 to TRBJ1-1; D is undetermined. The V end lost 2 bases, the J end lost 0 bases, and 4 bases lay between the germline ends. This CDR3 region has 13 residues. Germline V gene lookup returns CDR1 SGHTA and CDR2 FQGTGA. The CDR3 here is CASSLQMNTEAFF. The CDR3 bases are TGTGCCAGCAGCTTACAGATGAACACTGAAGCTTTCTTT.